This T cell receptor beta chain derives from a study of blood T cell repertoires in COVID-19. About the research overall: Acute and convalescent COVID-19 specimens originated in the United States, Italy and Spain. PBMCs, B-cell-depleted T cells, or T cells provided the cDNA or gDNA that made up the material.

Original processing methods: Scientists estimated how many nucleated cells there were by amplifying reference gene primers. Libraries were prepared by immunoSEQ multiplex PCR; TCRdb keeps only in-frame clonotypes and omits some of them. V, J and clone size reflect that table, while D and trimming were determined from the DNA. The sample yields about 140,000 clones, about 80% seen once. V trimming: 6 bases; J trimming: 2 bases; junction bases outside the gene matches: 0. CDR3 length: 12 residues. Germline lookup yields CDR1 SEHNR and CDR2 FQNEAQ (reference sequence). Sequenced sample: peripheral blood. The receptor was isolated from a woman in her fifties or sixties with acute or convalescent COVID-19. The V and J genes are TRBV7-9 and TRBJ2-7, with 8 positions matching TRBD2. CDR3 in amino acids: CASRGLAYEQYF. The CDR3, as DNA: TGTGCCAGCAGGGGACTAGCCTACGAGCAGTACTTC.